These 9 T cell receptor beta chains came from one sample sequenced in a study of regulatory T cells in long-lasting Graves disease. Arm-PCR of CDR3 regions and iRepertoire HTBI primers were the basis on which TCR beta libraries were built. TCRdb re-called the multiplex PCR reads with MiXCR, one entry per CDR3 protein. Here the sample spans some 500,000 distinct CDR3 sequences, approximately 13% being singletons. Described time point: newly diagnosed GD, antithyroid drugs for less than 3 months. Extracted RNA from PBMCs served as the source of the TCR library. These same records also appear under a second study, on T cells in Graves' hyperthyroidism and ophthalmopathy.

Material: peripheral blood mononuclear cells (PBMCs), obtained at new diagnosis, from a patient treated with antithyroid drugs. The receptors come from a man aged 25 to 40 with Graves disease.

In its sample, this clonotype was seen many times. This sequence joins TRBV30 and TRBJ2-7, with 7 nucleotides matching TRBD1. With V trimmed by 5 bases and J by 3 bases, 13 bases remained unmatched. There are 15 residues in the CDR3. Germline V gene sequence: CDR1 GTSNPN, CDR2 SVGIG (reference sequence). CDR3 sequence (DNA): TGTGCCTGGGAACCTCGGGACAGAGGAGGCTACGAGCAGTACTTC. Translating gives CAWEPRDRGGYEQYF.

This clonotype occurred many times. The gene calls are TRBV24-1 and TRBJ2-1, with 8 positions matching TRBD2. V dropped 3 bases and J dropped 10; count of bases not matched to a gene: 13. The CDR3 is 16 amino acids. Germline V gives CDR1 KGHDR, CDR2 SFDVKD. CDR3 nucleotide sequence: TGTGCCACCAGTGATACCCGGGCTAGCGGGCAAGAAGAGCAGTTCTTC. Amino acid sequence: CATSDTRASGQEEQFF.

This clonotype was recorded many times. This rearrangement joins TRBV29-1 to TRBJ1-1; 8 nucleotides line up with TRBD1. The germline V gene encodes CDR1 SQVTM and CDR2 ANQGSEA. Unmatched junction bases numbered 7, after V lost 6 bases and J lost 4 bases. The CDR3 length is 13 residues. CDR3 DNA: TGCAGCGTGACAGGGGCCTTGAGCACTGAAGCTTTCTTT. Its protein is CSVTGALSTEAFF. Based on the CDR3 plus reference TRBV29-1 and TRBJ1-1, the full variable domain is SAVISQKPSRDICQRGTSLTIQCQVDSQVTMMFWYRQQPGQSLTLIATANQGSEATYESGFVIDKFPISRPNLTFSTLTVSNMSPEDSSIYLCSVTGALSTEAFFGQGTRLTVV.

The CDR3 loop reads CASSLAAGGSQYF. The DNA for the CDR3 is TGTGCCAGCAGCCTCGCGGCAGGGGGTTCCCAGTACTTC. The V call is TRBV3-1, the J call TRBJ2-1, with TRBD1 identical over 7 bases. The J call may not be correct, given that the DNA end is closer to TRBJ2-5. This CDR3 is built from 13 residues. The germline V gene encodes CDR1 LGHDT and CDR2 YNNKEL (reference sequence).

Only a few counts were recorded for this clonotype. CDR3 nucleotides: TGCAGCGTCGAGGGACTAGCGGGTGTCTACGAGCAGTACTTC. As protein: CSVEGLAGVYEQYF. The rearrangement links TRBV29-1 to TRBJ2-7; the match to TRBD2 covers 12 bases. The germline CDR1 and CDR2 sequences are SQVTM and ANQGSEA. J gave up 3 bases and V 6 bases, and 6 bases lay outside the gene matches. The CDR3 contains 14 residues.

The V gene is TRBV3-1, the J gene TRBJ2-7, with a weak D call TRBD1 (5 bases). Germline V CDR1 and CDR2: LGHDT, YNNKEL (reference sequence). The CDR3 length is 15 residues. Trimming cost V 1 base and J 2 bases, with 12 bases left between them. This chain's CDR3 is CASSQARTRAYEQYF. Here the CDR3 DNA reads TGTGCCAGCAGCCAAGCACGGACAAGGGCCTACGAGCAGTACTTC.

The chain joins TRBV27 to TRBJ2-5, with D maybe TRBD2 (6 bases). The CDR3 has 15 amino acids. Germline loops: CDR1 MNHEY, CDR2 SMNVEV (reference sequence). Trimming removed 2 bases at V and 9 bases at J, with 19 bases between. CDR3 protein: CASSLVGFGGGAQYF. The CDR3 DNA sequence: TGTGCCAGCAGTTTAGTAGGTTTTGGCGGAGGGGCCCAGTACTTC.

The chain joins TRBV9 to TRBJ2-3, with 16 bases fitting TRBD2. There are 18 residues in the CDR3. V lost 0 bases, J lost 5 bases, and 6 bases stayed unmatched. In germline, CDR1 is SGDLS, CDR2 YYNGEE. The CDR3 region has the DNA TGTGCCAGCAGCGTAGAGCCGGGACTAGCGGGAGGGGAAGATACGCAGTATTTT. Residues: CASSVEPGLAGGEDTQYF.

The rearrangement uses TRBV12-3 or TRBV12-4 and TRBJ2-1; the D is unclear. Trimming shortened V by 1 base and J by 4 bases, and 11 bases separated the two germline ends. The CDR3 is 15 residues long. The CDR3 is CASSLGGNQYNEQFF. For the CDR3, the DNA is TGTGCCAGCAGTTTAGGAGGTAATCAGTACAATGAGCAGTTCTTC.